A single sample is the source of the 13 T cell receptor beta chains below, sequenced in a study of monozygotic twins with inflammatory bowel disease. No DNA is given; TCRdb re-called the 5' RACE reads and lists each CDR3 protein once. The sample has about 110,000 distinct CDR3 sequences, and its top ten clones hold 9.5% to 15%. Specimen: blood. All receptors come from a human donor with ulcerative colitis or Crohn's disease, or a healthy co-twin of an affected twin (not recorded which).

The chain recombines TRBV20-1 with TRBJ2-2; there is no DNA to check the TCRdb D call of TRBD1. This CDR3 is built from 17 residues. Per the germline V gene, CDR1 is DFQATT and CDR2 is SNEGSKA (reference sequence). CDR3 in amino acids: CSARDVQRGAGTGELFF.

J is TRBJ1-2 and V is TRBV7-2. Per germline, CDR1 SGHTA and CDR2 FQGNSA. The CDR3 spans 11 residues. The chain's CDR3 is CASSLGQECTF.

The chain recombines TRBV7-8 with TRBJ2-5. The CDR3 has 13 amino acids. In germline, CDR1 is SGHVS, CDR2 FQNEAQ. The CDR3 sequence is CASSPDAQETQYF.

The genes are TRBV5-1 and TRBJ2-5; TCRdb outputs TRBD2, but without DNA this stays unchecked. The CDR3 spans 18 residues. The germline CDR1 and CDR2 sequences are SGHRS and YFSETQ. The CDR3 spells CASSSHPTSGGRSETQYF.

This sequence joins TRBV18 and TRBJ1-2; the TCRdb D gene call, TRBD1, has no DNA to confirm it. Germline-derived CDR1 and CDR2 are KGHSH and LQKENI. The CDR3 is made up of 16 amino acids. CDR3 amino acids: CASSPRTFPVDYGYTF.

The chain links TRBV29-1 to TRBJ1-2; without DNA, the TCRdb call of TRBD1 cannot be checked. The CDR3 extends over 14 amino acids. Germline V CDR1 and CDR2: SQVTM, ANQGSEA. CDR3 protein: CSVLAGAKNYGYTF.

This rearrangement joins TRBV7-9 to TRBJ2-3; as DNA is missing, the TRBD2 call by TCRdb cannot be tested. The CDR3 totals 16 residues. Germline lookup yields CDR1 SEHNR and CDR2 FQNEAQ (reference sequence). The CDR3: CASSPRLAGGGDTQYF.

The chain links TRBV25-1 to TRBJ1-4; TCRdb's D call, TRBD1, is unchecked because there is no DNA. CDR3 size: 15 residues. Germline V gene lookup returns CDR1 MGHDK and CDR2 SYGVNS. CDR3 region: CASSERGQFNEKLFF.

The V and J genes are TRBV12-3 or TRBV12-4 and TRBJ2-2. The CDR3 sequence is 14 residues long. The CDR3 is CASSLRVAPGELFF.

The genes are TRBV5-6 and TRBJ1-1; TCRdb returns TRBD1, unconfirmable since there is no DNA. Germline CDR1 SGHDT, CDR2 YYEEEE. The CDR3 covers 14 residues. The CDR3 is CASSLYRGYLEAFF.

This rearrangement joins TRBV18 to TRBJ2-1. CDR1 and CDR2 (germline): KGHSH, LQKENI. This CDR3 region has 16 residues. The CDR3 protein is CASSPTGQGSYNEQFF.

The CDR3 spells CASSLGAGFSYEQYF. The rearrangement uses TRBV5-1 and TRBJ2-7. The CDR3 is made up of 15 amino acids. The germline V gene has CDR1 SGHRS and CDR2 YFSETQ.

Here the CDR3 reads CASTLFRPGAGELFF. The chain uses TRBV7-2 and TRBJ2-2; the D call from TCRdb, TRBD1, cannot be confirmed without DNA. CDR1 and CDR2 from the germline V gene are SGHTA and FQGNSA. The CDR3 has 15 amino acids.